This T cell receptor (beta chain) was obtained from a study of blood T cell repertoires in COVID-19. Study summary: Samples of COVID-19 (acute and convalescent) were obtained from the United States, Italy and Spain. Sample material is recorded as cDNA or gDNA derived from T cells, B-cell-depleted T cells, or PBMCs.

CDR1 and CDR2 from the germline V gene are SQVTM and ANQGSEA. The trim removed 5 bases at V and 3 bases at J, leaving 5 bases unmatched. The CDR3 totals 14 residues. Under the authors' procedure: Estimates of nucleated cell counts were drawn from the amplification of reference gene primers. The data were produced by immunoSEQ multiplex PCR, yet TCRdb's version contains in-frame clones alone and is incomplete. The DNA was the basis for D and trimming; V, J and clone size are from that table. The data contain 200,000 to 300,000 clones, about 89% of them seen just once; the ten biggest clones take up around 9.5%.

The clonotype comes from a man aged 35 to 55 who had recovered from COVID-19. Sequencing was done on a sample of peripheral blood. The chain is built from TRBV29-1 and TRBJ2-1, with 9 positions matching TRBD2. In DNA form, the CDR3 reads TGCAGCGTTCCTAGCGGGGTCAGCTACAATGAGCAGTTCTTC. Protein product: CSVPSGVSYNEQFF.